This T cell receptor (beta chain) was identified in a study of T cells in Graves' hyperthyroidism and ophthalmopathy. Study findings and constraints: Most clonotypes that expanded in the thyroid above 0.001 also showed up in blood.

The CDR3 contains 15 residues. Between the trimmed V and J ends, which lost 7 bases and 3 bases, there was a span of 19 bases. This clonotype has at least ten counts. What it binds is unknown. RNA transcripts yielded amplified TCR beta CDR3 regions. The TCR CDR3 was amplified in a first-round RT-PCR using the HTBI primer set. TCRdb re-called the multiplex PCR reads through MiXCR, storing one row per CDR3 protein. The profile shows approximately 630,000 distinct CDR3 sequences, roughly 16% of them singletons. Graves' hyperthyroidism is called stable when ophthalmopathy does not progress within 18 months. Diagnoses were established using clinical symptoms, serum thyroxine and TRAb, thyroid ultrasound and orbital computed tomography. PBMCs came from more than 9 ml fresh peripheral blood.

What was sequenced was blood. The V and J genes are TRBV12-3 or TRBV12-4 and TRBJ2-7, with D perhaps TRBD1 (5 bases). The receptor comes from a woman in her twenties or thirties with Graves' hyperthyroidism. This chain's CDR3 is CASNFGRRVLYEQYF. CDR3 nucleotides: TGTGCCAGCAACTTCGGACGCAGGGTTCTCTACGAGCAGTACTTC.